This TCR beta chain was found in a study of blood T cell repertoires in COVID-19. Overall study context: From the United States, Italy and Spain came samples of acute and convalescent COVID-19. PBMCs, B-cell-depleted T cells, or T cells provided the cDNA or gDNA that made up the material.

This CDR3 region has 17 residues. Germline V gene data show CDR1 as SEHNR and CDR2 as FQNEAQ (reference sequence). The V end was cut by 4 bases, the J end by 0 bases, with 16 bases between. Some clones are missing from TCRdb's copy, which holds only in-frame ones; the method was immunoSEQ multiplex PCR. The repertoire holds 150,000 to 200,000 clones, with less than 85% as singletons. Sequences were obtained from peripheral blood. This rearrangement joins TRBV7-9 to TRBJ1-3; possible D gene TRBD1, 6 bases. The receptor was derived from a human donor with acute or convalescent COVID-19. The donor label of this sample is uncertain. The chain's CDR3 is CASSSPRGSVSGNTIYF. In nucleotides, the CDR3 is TGTGCCAGCAGCTCGCCCAGGGGTTCGGTCTCTGGAAACACCATATATTTT.